The 21 T cell receptor beta chains below all came from one sample that was sequenced in a study of T cell repertoires in aging, cancer and after chemotherapy. Amplification of TCR beta used genomic DNA extracted from peripheral blood. Multiplex touch-down PCR with TRB-A/B primers amplified rearranged V-D-J TRB sequences. From the multiplex PCR reads, TCRdb called clonotypes with MiXCR, one entry per CDR3 protein. This sample has some 9,000 distinct CDR3 sequences, with 35% to 50% found just once. The sample taken for sequencing was blood. These receptor sequences come from a human donor with a solid tumor.

This clonotype was found a few times. The rearrangement links TRBV18 to TRBJ2-2; D ambiguous. The CDR3 runs to 13 residues. Germline CDR1 and CDR2: KGHSH and LQKENI. V lost 3 bases, J lost 7 bases, and 9 bases lay in between. Here the CDR3 reads CASSPTIVGELFF. In DNA, the CDR3 is TGTGCCAGCTCACCTACGATAGTCGGGGAGCTGTTTTTT. The whole variable domain, filled in from reference TRBV18 and TRBJ2-2, reads NAGVMQNPRHLVRRRGQEARLRCSPMKGHSHVYWYRQLPEEGLKFMVYLQKENIIDESGMPKERFSAEFPKEGPSILRIQQVVRGDSAAYFCASSPTIVGELFFGEGSRLTVL.

This chain connects TRBV29-1 to TRBJ2-6; 14 positions match TRBD2. CDR3 length: 16 amino acids. V lost 7 bases to trimming and J lost 5 bases; unmatched junction nucleotides: 7. Germline values: CDR1 SQVTM, CDR2 ANQGSEA. CDR3 sequence (DNA): TGCAGCGCCGTAGGGACTAGCGGGGGCCGGGCCAACGTCCTGACTTTC. Its protein product is CSAVGTSGGRANVLTF.

The CDR3 here is CASDSALRVSPEQFF. The CDR3, as DNA: TGTGCCAGCGACTCCGCTCTGCGCGTGAGTCCCGAGCAGTTCTTC. J is TRBJ2-1 and V is TRBV6-2 or TRBV6-3; D unresolved. V shed 8 bases and J shed 10 bases, with 24 bases lying between them. Germline V lookup: CDR1 MNHEY, CDR2 SVGEGT. The CDR3 is made up of 15 amino acids.

This chain connects TRBV6-6 to TRBJ1-1, with 7 bases aligning to TRBD1. Germline loops: CDR1 MNHNY, CDR2 SVGAGI (reference sequence). This CDR3 is built from 12 residues. V dropped 6 bases and J dropped 6; count of bases not matched to a gene: 4. The CDR3 coding sequence is TGTGCCAGCAGCCACAGGGGAGCTGAAGCTTTCTTT. Translated, it gives CASSHRGAEAFF.

The sample holds a few counts of this clonotype. The V gene is TRBV19, the J gene TRBJ1-1; D not certain. Trimming took off 8 bases at V and 8 bases at J, with 9 bases between the two ends. The CDR3 is made up of 10 amino acids. CDR1 LNHDA and CDR2 SQIVND come from the germline V gene (reference sequence). The CDR3 DNA sequence: TGTGCCAGTGTAGGCTGGGAAGCTTTCTTT. Its protein product is CASVGWEAFF. The full variable domain, rest sourced from reference TRBV19 and TRBJ1-1, is DGGITQSPKYLFRKEGQNVTLSCEQNLNHDAMYWYRQDPGQGLRLIYYSQIVNDFQKGDIAEGYSVSREKKESFPLTVTSAQKNPTAFYLCASVGWEAFFGQGTRLTVV.

A few counts support this clonotype. The J gene is TRBJ2-3, the V gene TRBV7-6; D is uncertain. Between the trimmed V and J ends, which lost 1 base and 2 bases, there was a span of 4 bases. Germline V gene sequence: CDR1 SGHVS, CDR2 FNYEAQ. The CDR3 runs 13 residues. DNA for the CDR3: TGTGCCAGCAGCTTAGACACCACAGATACGCAGTATTTT. Translation gives CASSLDTTDTQYF.

J is TRBJ2-1 and V is TRBV19; 8 nucleotides match TRBD2. Germline V gene data show CDR1 as LNHDA and CDR2 as SQIVND (reference sequence). Trimming cost V 4 bases and J 3 bases; bases outside gene matches: 5. The CDR3 is made up of 15 amino acids. The CDR3 loop reads CASSTLAGYYNEQFF. The CDR3 nucleotides read TGTGCCAGTAGTACCTTAGCGGGATACTACAATGAGCAGTTCTTC.

V gene TRBV5-5 combines with J gene TRBJ2-7; the D gene is possibly TRBD2 (5 bases). Trimming pared 6 bases from V and 1 base from J, leaving 14 bases between. From germline, CDR1 is SGHKS and CDR2 YYEKEE (reference sequence). The CDR3 totals 14 residues. The CDR3 here is CASTLSGGSYEQYF. The CDR3 DNA is TGTGCCAGCACCCTTTCAGGAGGTTCCTACGAGCAGTACTTC.

This clonotype was picked up a small number of times. The chain links TRBV5-6 to TRBJ2-5; D not resolved. Germline V gene data show CDR1 as SGHDT and CDR2 as YYEEEE. The germline V and J ends were trimmed by 4 bases and 5 bases, with 6 bases remaining between them. The CDR3 covers 11 residues. CDR3: CASSRLETQYF. The CDR3 DNA sequence: TGTGCCAGCAGCAGACTGGAGACCCAGTACTTC.

The J gene is TRBJ1-4, the V gene TRBV19, with a tentative D call TRBD1 (6 bases). Trimming removed 3 bases from V and 9 bases from J, with 14 bases in between. The CDR3 contains 14 residues. Per the germline V gene, CDR1 is LNHDA and CDR2 is SQIVND (reference sequence). CDR3: CASSMGRGGKKLFF. CDR3 sequence (DNA): TGTGCCAGTAGTATGGGCAGGGGTGGTAAAAAACTGTTTTTT.

In this sample, this clonotype turned up a few times. The chain uses TRBV12-3 or TRBV12-4 and TRBJ1-6; 7 bases are shared with TRBD1. The J segment lost 9 bases and the V segment lost 6 bases, leaving 8 bases of the junction unmatched. CDR3 length: 14 residues. CDR3 sequence (DNA): TGTGCCAGCAGACTAGACAGGGCAGGTTCACCCCTCCACTTT. As protein: CASRLDRAGSPLHF.

This clonotype came up once. This sequence joins TRBV11-3 and TRBJ1-2; D gene uncertain. Trimming pared 7 bases from V and 0 bases from J, leaving 9 bases between. CDR3 size: 13 residues. CDR1 is SGHNT, CDR2 YENEEA, per germline. The CDR3 here is CASTLGTNYGYTF. CDR3 DNA: TGTGCCAGCACGCTAGGGACTAACTATGGCTACACCTTC.

This clonotype was seen more than once but under ten times. This sequence joins TRBV12-3 or TRBV12-4 and TRBJ1-2; D might be TRBD1 (6 bases). The CDR3 sequence is 13 residues long. Trimming cost V 6 bases and J 8 bases, with 16 bases left between them. Here the CDR3 DNA reads TGTGCCAGCAGCGCGATGACAGGTGGAGGCTACACCTTC. Protein product: CASSAMTGGGYTF.

This chain connects TRBV12-3 or TRBV12-4 to TRBJ2-2, with a tentative D call TRBD2 (6 bases). The CDR3 sequence is 15 residues long. V was pared by 7 bases and J by 4 bases, with 16 bases between. CDR3 DNA: TGTGCCAGCATCCCCTTCGGGGGTGGCACCGGGGAGCTGTTTTTT. This codes for CASIPFGGGTGELFF.

The V gene is TRBV19, the J gene TRBJ2-1; perhaps TRBD2 as D (6 bases). Trimming stripped 3 bases from V and 2 bases from J, with 11 bases between. Germline CDR1 and CDR2: LNHDA and SQIVND (reference sequence). The CDR3 loop spans 15 amino acids. This chain's CDR3 is CASSIWGGTYNEQFF. The CDR3 DNA sequence: TGTGCCAGTAGTATTTGGGGCGGGACCTACAATGAGCAGTTCTTC.

The chain employs TRBV18 and TRBJ2-1; perhaps TRBD1 as D (6 bases). CDR1 KGHSH and CDR2 LQKENI come from the germline V gene. This CDR3 is built from 15 residues. Trimming cost V 3 bases and J 6 bases, with 15 bases left between them. The CDR3 is CASSPQQGGGNEQFF. The CDR3 DNA reads TGTGCCAGCTCACCCCAACAGGGTGGTGGCAATGAGCAGTTCTTC. Full variable domain (outside the CDR3, taken from reference TRBV18 and TRBJ2-1): NAGVMQNPRHLVRRRGQEARLRCSPMKGHSHVYWYRQLPEEGLKFMVYLQKENIIDESGMPKERFSAEFPKEGPSILRIQQVVRGDSAAYFCASSPQQGGGNEQFFGPGTRLTVL.

The genes are TRBV19 and TRBJ1-5, with D unresolved. The V end was cut by 5 bases, the J end by 2 bases, with 13 bases between. Germline V gives CDR1 LNHDA, CDR2 SQIVND (reference sequence). The CDR3 extends over 15 amino acids. CDR3 sequence: CASSLEGNGNQPQHF. The CDR3 DNA reads as TGTGCCAGTAGTCTGGAGGGAAACGGCAATCAGCCCCAGCATTTT.

This clonotype was seen only a few times. V usage is TRBV6-2 or TRBV6-3 and J usage is TRBJ2-1; D gene unclear. The germline gives CDR1 MNHEY, CDR2 SVGEGT. The CDR3 has 15 residues. V was pared by 5 bases and J by 1 base, with 12 bases between. Here the CDR3 DNA reads TGTGCCAGCAGTAGAAGGCCCCAGTCCTACAATGAGCAGTTCTTC. The encoded protein is CASSRRPQSYNEQFF.

The genes are TRBV10-3 and TRBJ2-7, with D perhaps TRBD1 (6 bases). The germline V gene has CDR1 ENHRY and CDR2 SYGVKD. This CDR3 has 13 residues. V was pared by 6 bases and J by 2 bases, with 11 bases between. This CDR3 reads CAISLQGPYEQYF. In nucleotides, the CDR3 is TGTGCCATCAGCCTACAGGGCCCCTACGAGCAGTACTTC.

This clonotype occurred a few times. The CDR3 loop reads CASSLTEYNEQFF. In DNA, the CDR3 is TGTGCCAGCAGTTTAACGGAGTACAATGAGCAGTTCTTC. The J gene is TRBJ2-1, the V gene TRBV6-5; D is unresolved. Germline V gives CDR1 MNHEY, CDR2 SVGAGI. This CDR3 comprises 13 residues. V gave up 4 bases and J gave up 4 bases, with 8 bases separating them.

The rearrangement uses TRBV5-1 and TRBJ2-2, with 8 bases aligning to TRBD1. The CDR3 extends over 15 amino acids. CDR1 SGHRS and CDR2 YFSETQ come from the germline V gene. Trimming took 4 bases from V and 4 from J; bases not matched to a gene: 6. This CDR3 is CASSPGGVGTGELFF. The CDR3 DNA reads TGCGCCAGCAGCCCAGGGGGCGTAGGCACCGGGGAGCTGTTTTTT.